A single sample is the source of the 12 T cell receptor beta chains below, sequenced in a study of blood T cell repertoires in COVID-19. TCRdb keeps only in-frame clones here, not all; method: immunoSEQ multiplex PCR. Among about 72,000 clones, roughly 87% were seen once, and the ten largest hold around 30%. The sample was peripheral blood. Receptors originate from a man in his fifties with acute or convalescent COVID-19.

This chain uses TRBV4-1 with TRBJ1-2; a weak D match, TRBD1 (5 bases). The CDR3 length is 16 residues. V lost 1 base and J lost 7, with 19 bases in between. The germline CDR1 and CDR2 sequences are MGHRA and YSYEKL. The CDR3 reads CASSQAPGPLGGGYTF. CDR3 DNA: TGCGCCAGCAGCCAAGCACCGGGACCCCTGGGGGGTGGCTACACCTTC.

This chain joins TRBV5-1 and TRBJ2-2; 7 bases align to TRBD1. Losses at the gene ends were 0 bases for V and 3 bases for J; bases not matched to a gene: 8. This CDR3 contains 17 residues. Germline V gene lookup returns CDR1 SGHRS and CDR2 YFSETQ. The CDR3 DNA follows: TGCGCCAGCAGCTTGGAGGGACAGTACTTGTACACCGGGGAGCTGTTTTTT. Translation gives CASSLEGQYLYTGELFF.

The chain combines TRBV4-2 with TRBJ2-6, with D uncertain. V gave up 0 bases and J gave up 2 bases, with 8 bases separating them. Looked up from germline, CDR1 is LGHNA and CDR2 is YNFKEQ. The CDR3 has 16 residues. The DNA of the CDR3 is TGTGCCAGCAGCCAAGATTCGAGTGCTGGGGCCAACGTCCTGACTTTC. This sequence encodes CASSQDSSAGANVLTF.

This chain uses TRBV2 with TRBJ2-5; TRBD2 is a possible D gene (5 bases). Per the germline V gene, CDR1 is SNHLY and CDR2 is FYNNEI. The CDR3 sequence is 15 residues long. Trimming took off 3 bases at V and 1 base at J, with 12 bases between the two ends. DNA for the CDR3: TGTGCCAGCAGTGATACGGGGTGGGTCCAAGAGACCCAGTACTTC. It is translated as CASSDTGWVQETQYF.

This clone was counted only a few times. The genes are TRBV6-1 and TRBJ1-4, with 9 bases identical to TRBD1. The V segment lost 1 base and the J segment 8 bases; nucleotides outside the gene matches: 2. The CDR3 consists of 14 residues. Per germline, CDR1 MNHNS and CDR2 SASEGT. CDR3 coding DNA: TGTGCCAGCAGTGAAGTACAGGGGGCGGAAAAACTGTTTTTT. Its translation is CASSEVQGAEKLFF.

This clone was found once. The V gene is TRBV7-9, the J gene TRBJ2-3; TRBD1 agrees at 8 bases. The length of the CDR3 is 15 residues. Germline V gene sequence: CDR1 SEHNR, CDR2 FQNEAQ (reference sequence). V trimming: 3 bases; J trimming: 4 bases; junction bases outside the gene matches: 6. CDR3 nucleotide sequence: TGTGCCAGCAGCTTCGGACAGGGAGAAGCAGATACGCAGTATTTT. Amino acid sequence: CASSFGQGEADTQYF.

The chain recombines TRBV3-1 (or the pseudogene TRBV3-2) with TRBJ1-1; D remains ambiguous. CDR3 length equals 14 residues. V was pared by 0 bases and J by 1 base, with 6 bases between. Germline values: CDR1 LGHDT, CDR2 YNNKEL (reference sequence). The CDR3 DNA follows: TGTGCCAGCAGCCAAGACTCCGGGAACACTGAAGCTTTCTTT. Translated: CASSQDSGNTEAFF.

The V gene is TRBV5-1, the J gene TRBJ2-1; 10 nucleotides agree with TRBD1. Trimming took 4 bases from V and 3 from J; bases not matched to a gene: 4. Per germline, CDR1 SGHRS and CDR2 YFSETQ. The CDR3 contains 15 residues. The CDR3 DNA follows: TGCGCCAGCAGCGCGGGACAGGGGAGCTACAATGAGCAGTTCTTC. Amino acids: CASSAGQGSYNEQFF. Based on the CDR3 plus reference TRBV5-1 and TRBJ2-1, the full variable domain is KAGVTQTPRYLIKTRGQQVTLSCSPISGHRSVSWYQQTPGQGLQFLFEYFSETQRNKGNFPGRFSGRQFSNSRSEMNVSTLELGDSALYLCASSAGQGSYNEQFFGPGTRLTVL.

The chain joins TRBV4-1 to TRBJ2-7; the D gene is possibly TRBD1 (5 bases). Germline loops: CDR1 MGHRA, CDR2 YSYEKL. The CDR3 covers 13 residues. Trimming took 3 bases from V and 7 from J, leaving 13 bases between them. The CDR3 nucleotides are TGCGCCAGCAGCCATTCAGGGTTCGATGAGCAGTACTTC. Protein sequence: CASSHSGFDEQYF.

This clone turned up a few times. This chain links TRBV5-4 with TRBJ1-2; 9 bases line up with TRBD1. CDR1 is SGHNT, CDR2 YYREEE, per germline (reference sequence). The length of the CDR3 is 14 residues. With V trimmed by 5 bases and J by 8 bases, 10 bases remained unmatched. The CDR3: CASRFTGTGHGYTF. The CDR3, as DNA: TGTGCCAGCAGATTTACCGGGACAGGGCACGGCTACACCTTC.

This sequence joins TRBV7-3 and TRBJ2-1; D is undetermined. Trimming shortened V by 0 bases and J by 9 bases, and 9 bases separated the two germline ends. Germline V gene sequence: CDR1 SGHTA, CDR2 FQGTGA. This CDR3 region has 13 residues. The CDR3 region is CASSLTFRGEQFF. In DNA form, the CDR3 reads TGTGCCAGCAGCTTAACGTTCCGAGGTGAGCAGTTCTTC.

CDR3 nucleotide sequence: TGTGCCAGCAGTTTATCCGGTTTTACAGGGGGACTAAACTATGGCTACACCTTC. This codes for CASSLSGFTGGLNYGYTF. This chain uses TRBV27 with TRBJ1-2; the match to TRBD1 covers 8 bases. In germline, CDR1 is MNHEY, CDR2 SMNVEV (reference sequence). The CDR3 length is 18 residues. Germline trimming cut 0 bases from V and 2 bases from J; bases unmatched to any gene: 11.